Below are 5 T cell receptor beta chains sequenced from a single sample in a study of immune evolution from preneoplasia to lung adenocarcinoma. TCRdb's copy holds only in-frame clones and misses some; the assay was immunoSEQ multiplex PCR. This sample yields fewer than 4,500 clones, of which nearly 90% are seen a single time; 5% to 6.5% belongs to the top ten. Material for sequencing was FFPE minimally invasive lung adenocarcinoma tissue. These receptors came from a donor at least 70 years old with lung adenocarcinoma.

V and J are TRBV28 and TRBJ1-1; D is uncertain. V lost 1 base to trimming and J lost 3 bases, with 9 bases between them. This CDR3 comprises 14 residues. CDR1 and CDR2 (germline): MDHEN, SYDVKM. The CDR3 sequence is CASSLFPEDTEAFF. CDR3 bases: TGTGCCAGCAGTTTATTCCCGGAGGACACTGAAGCTTTCTTT.

This chain connects TRBV4-1 to TRBJ1-4, with D perhaps TRBD1 (5 bases). Germline CDR1 and CDR2: MGHRA and YSYEKL. The CDR3 extends over 15 amino acids. V lost 0 bases and J 3 bases, leaving 8 bases between the germline ends. The CDR3 coding sequence is TGCGCCAGCAGCCAAGAGCGAGGGGCTAATGAAAAACTGTTTTTT. This translates into CASSQERGANEKLFF.

The chain has TRBV5-6 and TRBJ2-6; D is unresolved. The CDR3 covers 12 residues. V was trimmed by 7 bases and J by 8 bases, leaving 10 bases between them. CDR1 and CDR2 from the germline V gene are SGHDT and YYEEEE. The CDR3: CASSGLTNVLTF. CDR3 coding DNA: TGTGCCAGCTCCGGATTGACCAACGTCCTGACTTTC.

This clone was recorded a few times. This chain links TRBV7-9 with TRBJ2-1; the match to TRBD1 covers 7 bases. The CDR3 has 15 amino acids. With 1 base clipped from V and 9 bases from J, the junction kept 9 bases outside the gene matches. Per the germline V gene, CDR1 is SEHNR and CDR2 is FQNEAQ (reference sequence). The CDR3 region is CASSLEDRQGGEQFF. CDR3 DNA sequence: TGTGCCAGCAGCTTAGAGGATAGACAGGGCGGTGAGCAGTTCTTC.

The chain joins TRBV13 to TRBJ2-7; D is unclear. CDR1 PRHDT and CDR2 FYEKMQ come from the germline V gene (reference sequence). V lost 2 bases and J 3 bases, leaving 14 bases between the germline ends. This CDR3 spans 15 amino acids. CDR3 sequence (DNA): TGTGCCAGCAGCTTAAGGGCGAAGTGGGACTACGAGCAGTACTTC. Amino acids: CASSLRAKWDYEQYF.